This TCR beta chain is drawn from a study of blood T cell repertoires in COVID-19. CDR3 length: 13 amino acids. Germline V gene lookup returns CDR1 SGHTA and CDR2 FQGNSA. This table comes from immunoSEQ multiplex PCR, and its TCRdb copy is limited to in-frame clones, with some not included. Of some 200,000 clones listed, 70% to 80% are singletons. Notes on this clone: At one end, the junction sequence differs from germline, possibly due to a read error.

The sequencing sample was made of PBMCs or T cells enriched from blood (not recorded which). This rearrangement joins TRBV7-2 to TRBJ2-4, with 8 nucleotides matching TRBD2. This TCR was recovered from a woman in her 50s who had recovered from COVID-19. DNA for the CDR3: TGTGCCAGCAGCTTAGGGGTTAGCGGGACGGCAAACTTC. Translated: CASSLGVSGTANF.